A single sample is the source of the 23 T cell receptor beta chains below, sequenced in a study of T cells in Graves' hyperthyroidism and ophthalmopathy. RNA transcripts yielded amplified TCR beta CDR3 regions. With the HTBI primer set, the TCR CDR3 went through a first round of RT-PCR. TCRdb called the multiplex PCR reads again in MiXCR, with one record for every CDR3 protein. This table holds 600,000 or so distinct CDR3 sequences, 14% found once. Sequencing input: blood. Receptors were obtained from a woman aged 18-30 years with Graves' ophthalmopathy.

CDR3: CASSFSAGKLFF. The CDR3 region has the DNA TGTGCCAGCAGCTTTTCAGCGGGAAAACTGTTTTTT. The J gene is TRBJ1-4, the V gene TRBV11-3; D unresolved. Germline loops: CDR1 SGHNT, CDR2 YENEEA. The CDR3 length is 12 residues. V gave up 3 bases and J gave up 10 bases, with 9 bases separating them.

This clonotype has at least ten counts. The V call is TRBV2, the J call TRBJ1-5; no firm D call. V was shortened by 7 bases and J by 2 bases, with 12 bases between the two germline ends. The CDR3 extends over 14 amino acids. Per the germline V gene, CDR1 is SNHLY and CDR2 is FYNNEI. CDR3 protein: CASTVEGGNQPQHF. DNA for the CDR3: TGTGCCAGCACCGTCGAGGGAGGCAATCAGCCCCAGCATTTT.

This clonotype showed up many times. The V call is TRBV4-1, the J call TRBJ1-1; unclear D gene. The germline V and J ends were trimmed by 1 base and 3 bases, with 6 bases remaining between them. The CDR3 runs 13 residues. The germline CDR1 and CDR2 sequences are MGHRA and YSYEKL. DNA for the CDR3: TGCGCCAGCAGCCAAGGCGGTTACACTGAAGCTTTCTTT. Translating gives CASSQGGYTEAFF.

This clonotype was found many times. The V gene is TRBV20-1, the J gene TRBJ2-7, with 10 bases matching TRBD2. The germline CDR1 and CDR2 sequences are DFQATT and SNEGSKA (reference sequence). Trimming cost V 0 bases and J 0 bases; bases outside gene matches: 8. This CDR3 is 17 amino acids long. The CDR3 DNA reads TGCAGTGCTAGAGACTCGCCATGGACTAGCGGCTCCTACGAGCAGTACTTC. It is translated as CSARDSPWTSGSYEQYF.

The rearrangement uses TRBV12-5 and TRBJ1-1, with D hard to call. The V end lost 0 bases, the J end lost 1 base, and 3 bases lay between the germline ends. The germline V gene has CDR1 LGHNT and CDR2 FRNRAP. CDR3 size: 13 residues. CDR3 nucleotide sequence: TGTGCTAGTGGTTTGGTATGGAACACTGAAGCTTTCTTT. This encodes CASGLVWNTEAFF.

This clonotype was recorded at least ten times. The chain links TRBV14 to TRBJ2-7; D gene uncertain. Germline lookup yields CDR1 SGHDN and CDR2 FVKESK. The V end lost 0 bases, the J end lost 3 bases, and 12 bases lay between the germline ends. This CDR3 has 15 residues. The CDR3 DNA sequence: TGTGCCAGCAGCCAAGATCCCAGGATTAACTACGAGCAGTACTTC. The encoded protein is CASSQDPRINYEQYF.

This clonotype showed up many times. This chain joins TRBV20-1 and TRBJ2-7; unclear D gene. This CDR3 is built from 15 residues. Germline CDR1 reads DFQATT; CDR2 reads SNEGSKA (reference sequence). Trimming took off 3 bases at V and 4 bases at J, with 19 bases between the two ends. DNA for the CDR3: TGCAGTGCTAGCAGGCCAGACGTCCTTGATTACGAGCAGTACTTC. It is translated as CSASRPDVLDYEQYF.

The chain carries TRBV7-2 and TRBJ1-1; D gene ambiguous. Germline V gives CDR1 SGHTA, CDR2 FQGNSA. The CDR3 spans 11 residues. Trimming shortened V by 8 bases and J by 3 bases, and 7 bases separated the two germline ends. CDR3 loop: CASAVYTEAFF. CDR3 in DNA: TGTGCCAGCGCAGTTTACACTGAAGCTTTCTTT. The variable domain in full, with the rest retrieved from reference TRBV7-2 and TRBJ1-1, is GAGVSQSPSNKVTEKGKDVELRCDPISGHTALYWYRQSLGQGLEFLIYFQGNSAPDKSGLPSDRFSAERTGGSVSTLTIQRTQQEDSAVYLCASAVYTEAFFGQGTRLTVV.

This clonotype was seen at least ten times. The CDR3 region has the DNA TGTGCCAGCAGCGTAGGCAGCCAACCTTCCTACGAGCAGTACTTC. Translated, it gives CASSVGSQPSYEQYF. The V and J genes are TRBV9 and TRBJ2-7; D is ambiguous. Germline V CDR1 and CDR2: SGDLS, YYNGEE. Trimming stripped 0 bases from V and 1 base from J, with 11 bases between. This CDR3 spans 15 amino acids.

The gene calls are TRBV7-2 and TRBJ2-6; the D gene is possibly TRBD2 (6 bases). This CDR3 has 23 residues. Trimming took 1 base from V and 0 from J, leaving 28 bases between them. CDR1 and CDR2 (germline): SGHTA, FQGNSA. CDR3 sequence reads: CASSLVGANSAAAGRSGANVLTF. CDR3 coding DNA: TGTGCCAGCAGCTTAGTAGGGGCTAATAGTGCGGCGGCGGGACGCTCTGGGGCCAACGTCCTGACTTTC.

This clonotype was picked up many times. This chain joins TRBV12-3 or TRBV12-4 and TRBJ2-7; D ambiguous. The CDR3 length is 12 residues. Deletions cut 2 bases from V and 0 bases from J, with 2 bases between. In nucleotides, the CDR3 is TGTGCCAGCAGTTTACGCTCCTACGAGCAGTACTTC. Its translation is CASSLRSYEQYF.

V usage is TRBV7-3 and J usage is TRBJ2-1; 9 nucleotides agree with TRBD2. The V segment lost 1 base and the J segment 0 bases; nucleotides outside the gene matches: 4. Germline CDR1 and CDR2: SGHTA and FQGTGA. The CDR3 is 17 amino acids. DNA for the CDR3: TGTGCCAGCAGCTTAATAGGTAGCGGGAGCTCCTACAATGAGCAGTTCTTC. This translates into CASSLIGSGSSYNEQFF.

This chain links TRBV6-2 or TRBV6-3 with TRBJ1-5; 7 nucleotides match TRBD1. From germline, CDR1 is MNHEY and CDR2 SVGEGT. Trimming cost V 2 bases and J 4 bases; bases outside gene matches: 11. The CDR3 loop spans 17 amino acids. The CDR3 sequence: CASSYRTGQHPNQPQHF. The CDR3 coding sequence is TGTGCCAGCAGTTACCGGACAGGACAACACCCGAATCAGCCCCAGCATTTT.

The rearrangement uses TRBV24-1 and TRBJ2-7, with D hard to call. The length of the CDR3 is 12 residues. Germline CDR1 reads KGHDR; CDR2 reads SFDVKD. V was pared by 6 bases and J by 1 base, with 6 bases between. The CDR3: CATSRSSYEQYF. CDR3 nucleotides: TGTGCCACCAGTAGGTCGTCCTACGAGCAGTACTTC.

In its sample, this clonotype was seen a few times. The genes are TRBV6-1 and TRBJ2-5; possibly TRBD1 for D (6 bases). CDR1 and CDR2 from the germline V gene are MNHNS and SASEGT. The CDR3 sequence is 15 residues long. Trimming removed 6 bases at V and 5 bases at J, with 19 bases between. DNA of the CDR3: TGTGCCAGCAGAACAGGGAGTCTGTTGCGGGAGACCCAGTACTTC. It encodes CASRTGSLLRETQYF.

At least ten counts were recorded for this clonotype. The chain joins TRBV20-1 to TRBJ2-3, with 8 bases fitting TRBD1. Germline V CDR1 and CDR2: DFQATT, SNEGSKA (reference sequence). The CDR3 consists of 17 residues. Trimming took 6 bases from V and 0 from J; bases not matched to a gene: 14. Here the CDR3 DNA reads TGCAGTGCCCCAACCCCAGGGGGCCTTTCTAGCACAGATACGCAGTATTTT. Its protein product is CSAPTPGGLSSTDTQYF.

The rearrangement links TRBV7-9 to TRBJ2-1; 12 bases fit TRBD1. The V and J ends lost 4 bases and 7 bases, in that order; junction bases with no gene match: 17. The CDR3 has 19 residues. Germline loops: CDR1 SEHNR, CDR2 FQNEAQ (reference sequence). CDR3 sequence: CASSSSTRRGQGAWNEQFF. The CDR3 bases are TGTGCCAGCAGCTCCTCAACCAGGAGGGGACAGGGGGCGTGGAATGAGCAGTTCTTC.

This clonotype was recorded at least ten times. This chain links TRBV2 with TRBJ1-4, with a weak D call TRBD1 (5 bases). With 1 base removed from V and 5 bases from J, the gap between germline ends came to 11 bases. CDR1 is SNHLY, CDR2 FYNNEI, per germline. The CDR3 extends over 15 amino acids. CDR3 protein: CASSEVGASNEKLFF. In DNA, the CDR3 is TGTGCCAGCAGTGAAGTTGGGGCTTCGAATGAAAAACTGTTTTTT.

Many counts were recorded for this clonotype. The chain carries TRBV7-2 and TRBJ2-7, with 8 bases aligning to TRBD1. Germline V gene data show CDR1 as SGHTA and CDR2 as FQGNSA. V was clipped by 5 bases and J by 0 bases; unmatched bases: 6. The CDR3 runs to 15 residues. CDR3 nucleotide sequence: TGTGCCAGCAGCCAACGGACAGGGAGCTCCTACGAGCAGTACTTC. Amino acid sequence: CASSQRTGSSYEQYF.

A note on this clonotype: A single base separates this from a much larger clone, so it may be a read error. This chain uses TRBV5-1 with TRBJ2-1, with 12 bases lining up with TRBD2. Trimming removed 4 bases from V and 6 bases from J; junction bases left unmatched: 14. This CDR3 has 18 amino acids. Germline V lookup: CDR1 SGHRS, CDR2 YFSETQ. DNA for the CDR3: TGCGCCAGCAGCCTAGCGGGAGGGCCCGGAGGGGGGGGCAATGAGCAGTTCTTC. This encodes CASSLAGGPGGGGNEQFF.

The V and J genes are TRBV5-4 and TRBJ1-2; D gene uncertain. The CDR3 covers 18 residues. Germline V gene sequence: CDR1 SGHNT, CDR2 YYREEE (reference sequence). V lost 4 bases, J lost 4 bases, and 26 bases lay in between. CDR3 bases: TGTGCCAGCAGCGGGGTGTCCCATCAGGCACTTGGTTCCTATGGCTACACCTTC. It encodes CASSGVSHQALGSYGYTF.

This clonotype was seen repeatedly, ten times or more. The gene calls are TRBV7-9 and TRBJ1-2, with D possibly TRBD1 on 6 matching bases. In germline, CDR1 is SEHNR, CDR2 FQNEAQ (reference sequence). The ends were cut back, 5 bases at V and 3 bases at J, with 16 bases in the middle. The CDR3 contains 15 residues. CDR3 region: CASSKDSPSHYGYTF. Written as DNA, the CDR3 is TGTGCCAGCAGCAAGGACAGCCCGAGCCACTATGGCTACACCTTC.

This clonotype was seen repeatedly, ten times or more. This chain links TRBV4-3 with TRBJ2-3; TRBD2 agrees at 9 bases. Germline lookup yields CDR1 LGHNA and CDR2 YSLEER. J gave up 3 bases and V 3 bases, and 7 bases lay outside the gene matches. There are 16 residues in the CDR3. CDR3 residues: CASSQGLAATTDTQYF. CDR3 coding DNA: TGCGCCAGCAGCCAGGGACTAGCCGCCACTACAGATACGCAGTATTTT.